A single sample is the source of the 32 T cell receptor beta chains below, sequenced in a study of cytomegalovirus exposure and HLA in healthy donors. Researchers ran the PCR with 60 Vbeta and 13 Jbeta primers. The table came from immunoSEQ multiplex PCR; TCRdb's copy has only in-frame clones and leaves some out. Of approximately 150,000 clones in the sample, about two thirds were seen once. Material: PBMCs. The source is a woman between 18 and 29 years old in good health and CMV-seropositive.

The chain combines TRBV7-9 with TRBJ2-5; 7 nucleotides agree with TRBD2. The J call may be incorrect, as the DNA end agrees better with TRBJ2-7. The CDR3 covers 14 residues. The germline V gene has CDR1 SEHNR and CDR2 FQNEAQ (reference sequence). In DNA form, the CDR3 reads TGTGCCAGCAGCTTGGGGGGGTACTCCTACGAGCAGTACTTC. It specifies CASSLGGYSYEQYF.

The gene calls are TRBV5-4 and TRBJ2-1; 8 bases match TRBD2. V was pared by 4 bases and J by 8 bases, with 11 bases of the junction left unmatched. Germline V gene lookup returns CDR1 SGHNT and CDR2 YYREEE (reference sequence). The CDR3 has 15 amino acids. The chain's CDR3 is CASSGSGSRVHEQFF. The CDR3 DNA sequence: TGTGCCAGCAGCGGCAGCGGGAGTAGAGTCCATGAGCAGTTCTTC. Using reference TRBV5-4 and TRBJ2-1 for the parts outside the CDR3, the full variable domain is ETGVTQSPTHLIKTRGQQVTLRCSSQSGHNTVSWYQQALGQGPQFIFQYYREEENGRGNFPPRFSGLQFPNYSSELNVNALELDDSALYLCASSGSGSRVHEQFFGPGTRLTVL.

The CDR3 nucleotides read TGTGCCAGCAGTGTTAAACCAGGTGTGAACACTGAAGCTTTCTTT. Translation gives CASSVKPGVNTEAFF. V usage is TRBV6-4 and J usage is TRBJ1-1; D not resolved. This CDR3 spans 15 amino acids. Germline V gene data show CDR1 as MRHNA and CDR2 as SNTAGT. Trimming pared 4 bases from V and 0 bases from J, leaving 12 bases between.

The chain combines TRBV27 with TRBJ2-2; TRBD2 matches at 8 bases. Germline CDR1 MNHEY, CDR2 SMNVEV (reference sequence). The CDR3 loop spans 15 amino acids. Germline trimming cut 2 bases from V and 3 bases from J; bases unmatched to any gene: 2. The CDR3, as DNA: TGTGCCAGCAGTTTACGGGGGGGTCACACCGGGGAGCTGTTTTTT. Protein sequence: CASSLRGGHTGELFF.

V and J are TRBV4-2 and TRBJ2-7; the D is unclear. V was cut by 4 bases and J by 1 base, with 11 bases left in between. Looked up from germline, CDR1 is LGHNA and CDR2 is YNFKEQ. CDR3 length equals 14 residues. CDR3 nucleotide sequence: TGTGCCAGCAGCCCCGACATCGCATCCTACGAGCAGTACTTC. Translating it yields CASSPDIASYEQYF.

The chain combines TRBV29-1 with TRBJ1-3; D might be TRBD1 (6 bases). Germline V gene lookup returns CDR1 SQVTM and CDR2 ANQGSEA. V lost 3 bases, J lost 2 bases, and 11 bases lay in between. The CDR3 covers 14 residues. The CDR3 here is CSVEQGQAGNTIYF. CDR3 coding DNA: TGCAGCGTTGAGCAGGGGCAGGCTGGAAACACCATATATTTT.

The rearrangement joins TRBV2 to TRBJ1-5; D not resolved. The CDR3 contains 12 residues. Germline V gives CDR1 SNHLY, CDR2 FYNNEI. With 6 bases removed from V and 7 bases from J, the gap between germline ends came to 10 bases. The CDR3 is CASRPDGQPQHF. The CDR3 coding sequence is TGTGCCAGCAGGCCTGACGGGCAGCCCCAGCATTTT.

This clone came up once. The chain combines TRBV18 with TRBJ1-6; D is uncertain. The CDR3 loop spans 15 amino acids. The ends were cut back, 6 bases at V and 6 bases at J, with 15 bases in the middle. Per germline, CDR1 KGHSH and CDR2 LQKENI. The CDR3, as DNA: TGTGCCAGCTCTACCGGGAGGTTTTCTAATTCACCCCTCCACTTT. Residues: CASSTGRFSNSPLHF.

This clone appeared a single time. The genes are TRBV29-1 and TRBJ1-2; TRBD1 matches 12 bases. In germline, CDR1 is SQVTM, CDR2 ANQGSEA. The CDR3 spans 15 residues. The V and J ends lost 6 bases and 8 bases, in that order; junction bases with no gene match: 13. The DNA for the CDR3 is TGCAGCGTCGCCGGGACAGGGGGCCGGGCATGGGGCTACACCTTC. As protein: CSVAGTGGRAWGYTF.

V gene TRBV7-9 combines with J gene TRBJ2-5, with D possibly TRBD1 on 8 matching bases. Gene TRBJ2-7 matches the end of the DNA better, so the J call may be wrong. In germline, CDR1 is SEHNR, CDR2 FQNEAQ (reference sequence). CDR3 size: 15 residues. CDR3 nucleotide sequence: TGTGCCAGCGAATTACAGGGGGGGACCTCCTACGAGCAGTACTTC. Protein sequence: CASELQGGTSYEQYF.

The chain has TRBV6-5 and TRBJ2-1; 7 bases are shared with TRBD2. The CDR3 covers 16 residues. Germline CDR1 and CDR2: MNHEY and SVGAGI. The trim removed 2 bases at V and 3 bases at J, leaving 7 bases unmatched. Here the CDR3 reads CASSYLAGAFYNEQFF. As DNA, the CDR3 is TGTGCCAGCAGTTACCTGGCGGGAGCGTTCTACAATGAGCAGTTCTTC.

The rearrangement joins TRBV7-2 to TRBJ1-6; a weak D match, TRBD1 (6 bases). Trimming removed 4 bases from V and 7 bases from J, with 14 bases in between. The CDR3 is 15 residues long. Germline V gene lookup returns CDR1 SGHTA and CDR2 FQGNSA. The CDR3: CASSSISGGNSPLHF. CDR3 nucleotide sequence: TGTGCCAGCAGCTCCATCTCTGGGGGCAATTCACCCCTCCACTTT.

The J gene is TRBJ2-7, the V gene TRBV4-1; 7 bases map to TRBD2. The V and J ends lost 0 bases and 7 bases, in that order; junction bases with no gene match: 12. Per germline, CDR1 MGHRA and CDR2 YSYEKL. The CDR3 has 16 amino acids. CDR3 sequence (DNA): TGCGCCAGCAGCCAAGACCCTATGGGGGGGGTGGGAGAGCAGTACTTC. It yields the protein CASSQDPMGGVGEQYF.

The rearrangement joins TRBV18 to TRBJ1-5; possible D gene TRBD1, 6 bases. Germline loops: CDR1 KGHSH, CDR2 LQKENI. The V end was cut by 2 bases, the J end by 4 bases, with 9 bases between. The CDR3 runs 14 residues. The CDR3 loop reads CASSPWTENQPQHF. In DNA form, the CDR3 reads TGTGCCAGCTCACCATGGACAGAGAATCAGCCCCAGCATTTT.

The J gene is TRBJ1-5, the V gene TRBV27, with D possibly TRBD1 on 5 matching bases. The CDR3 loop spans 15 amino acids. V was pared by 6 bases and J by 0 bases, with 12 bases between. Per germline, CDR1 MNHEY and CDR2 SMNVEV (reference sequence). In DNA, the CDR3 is TGTGCCAGCAGCCACAGGACGCATAGCAATCAGCCCCAGCATTTT. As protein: CASSHRTHSNQPQHF.

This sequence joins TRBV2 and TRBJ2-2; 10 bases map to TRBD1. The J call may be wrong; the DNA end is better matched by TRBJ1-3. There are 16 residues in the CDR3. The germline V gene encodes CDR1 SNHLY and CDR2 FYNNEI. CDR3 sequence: CASSTRQGALGNTIYF. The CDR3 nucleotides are TGTGCCAGCAGTACCAGACAGGGGGCGCTTGGAAACACCATATATTTT.

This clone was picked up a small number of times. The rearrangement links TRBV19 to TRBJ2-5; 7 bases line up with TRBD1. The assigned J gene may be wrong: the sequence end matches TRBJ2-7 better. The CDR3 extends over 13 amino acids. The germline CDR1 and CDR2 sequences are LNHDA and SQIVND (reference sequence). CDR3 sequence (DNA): TGTGCCAGTAGTGAGGGACAGTTCTACGAGCAGTACTTC. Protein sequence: CASSEGQFYEQYF.

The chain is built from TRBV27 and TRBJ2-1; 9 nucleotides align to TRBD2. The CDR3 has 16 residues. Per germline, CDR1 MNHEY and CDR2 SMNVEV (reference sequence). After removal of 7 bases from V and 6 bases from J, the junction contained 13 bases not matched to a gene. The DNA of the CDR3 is TGTGCCAGCACTCACCTGGTAGCGGGAGTAGGCAATGAGCAGTTCTTC. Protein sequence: CASTHLVAGVGNEQFF.

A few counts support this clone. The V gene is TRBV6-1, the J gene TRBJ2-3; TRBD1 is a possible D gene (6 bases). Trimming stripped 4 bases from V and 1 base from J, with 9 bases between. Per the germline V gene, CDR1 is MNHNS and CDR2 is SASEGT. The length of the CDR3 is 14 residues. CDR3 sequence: CASSGGGGTDTQYF. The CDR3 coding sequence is TGTGCCAGCAGTGGAGGGGGAGGCACAGATACGCAGTATTTT.

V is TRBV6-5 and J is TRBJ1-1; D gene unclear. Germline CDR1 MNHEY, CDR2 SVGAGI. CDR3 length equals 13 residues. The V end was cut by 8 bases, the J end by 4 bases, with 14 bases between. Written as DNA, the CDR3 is TGTGCCAGCCAACCAGGAGGAGGCACTGAAGCTTTCTTT. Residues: CASQPGGGTEAFF.

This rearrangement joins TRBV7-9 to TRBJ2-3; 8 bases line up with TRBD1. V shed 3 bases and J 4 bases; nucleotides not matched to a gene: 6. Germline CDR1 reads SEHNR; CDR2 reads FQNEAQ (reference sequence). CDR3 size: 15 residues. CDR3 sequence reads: CASSLGQALADTQYF. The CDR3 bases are TGTGCCAGCAGCTTGGGACAGGCATTGGCAGATACGCAGTATTTT.

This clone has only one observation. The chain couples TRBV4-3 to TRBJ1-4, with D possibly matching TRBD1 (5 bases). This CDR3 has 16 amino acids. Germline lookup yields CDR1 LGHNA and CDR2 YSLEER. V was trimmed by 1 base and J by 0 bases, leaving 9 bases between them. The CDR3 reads CASSQVQGSTNEKLFF. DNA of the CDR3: TGCGCCAGCAGCCAAGTGCAGGGATCAACTAATGAAAAACTGTTTTTT.

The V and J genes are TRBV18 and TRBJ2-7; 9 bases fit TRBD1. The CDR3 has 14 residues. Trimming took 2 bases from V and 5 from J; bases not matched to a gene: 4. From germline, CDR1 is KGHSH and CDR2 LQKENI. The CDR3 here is CASSPAGQGNEQYF. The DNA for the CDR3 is TGTGCCAGCTCACCAGCGGGACAGGGAAACGAGCAGTACTTC.

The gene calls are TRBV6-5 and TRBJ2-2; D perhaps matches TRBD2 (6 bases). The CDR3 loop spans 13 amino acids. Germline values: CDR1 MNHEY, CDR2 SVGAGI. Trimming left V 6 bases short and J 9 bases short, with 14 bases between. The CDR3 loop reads CASSLGGKRELFF. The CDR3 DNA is TGTGCCAGCAGCCTGGGAGGCAAAAGGGAGCTGTTTTTT.

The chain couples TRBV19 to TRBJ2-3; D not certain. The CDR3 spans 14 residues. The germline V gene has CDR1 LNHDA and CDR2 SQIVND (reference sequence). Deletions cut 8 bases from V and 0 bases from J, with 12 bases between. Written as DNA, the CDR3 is TGTGCCAGTCGCGACACGTCTAGCACAGATACGCAGTATTTT. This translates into CASRDTSSTDTQYF. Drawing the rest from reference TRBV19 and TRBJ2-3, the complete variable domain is DGGITQSPKYLFRKEGQNVTLSCEQNLNHDAMYWYRQDPGQGLRLIYYSQIVNDFQKGDIAEGYSVSREKKESFPLTVTSAQKNPTAFYLCASRDTSSTDTQYFGPGTRLTVL.

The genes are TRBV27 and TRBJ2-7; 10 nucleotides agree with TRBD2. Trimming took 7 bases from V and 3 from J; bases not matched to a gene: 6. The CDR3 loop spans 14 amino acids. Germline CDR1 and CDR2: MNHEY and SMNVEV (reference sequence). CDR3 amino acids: CASMRAGGRYEQYF. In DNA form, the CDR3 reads TGTGCCAGCATGAGAGCGGGGGGGCGCTACGAGCAGTACTTC.

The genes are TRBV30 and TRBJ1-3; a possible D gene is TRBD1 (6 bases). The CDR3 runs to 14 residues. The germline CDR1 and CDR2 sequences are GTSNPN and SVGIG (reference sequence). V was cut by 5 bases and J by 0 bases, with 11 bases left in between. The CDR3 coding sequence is TGTGCCTGGGAGACAGGCTTCTCTGGAAACACCATATATTTT. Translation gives CAWETGFSGNTIYF.

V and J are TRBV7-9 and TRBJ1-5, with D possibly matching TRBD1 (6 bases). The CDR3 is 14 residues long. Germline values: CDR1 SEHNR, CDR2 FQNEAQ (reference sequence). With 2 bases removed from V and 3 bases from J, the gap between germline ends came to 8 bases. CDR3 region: CASSLTGYNQPQHF. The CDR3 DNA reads TGTGCCAGCAGCTTAACAGGGTACAATCAGCCCCAGCATTTT.

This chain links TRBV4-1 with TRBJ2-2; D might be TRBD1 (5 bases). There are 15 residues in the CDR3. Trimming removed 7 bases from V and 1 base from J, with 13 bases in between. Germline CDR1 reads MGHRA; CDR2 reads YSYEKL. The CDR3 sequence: CASKSPGMNTGELFF. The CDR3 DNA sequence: TGCGCCAGCAAGTCTCCAGGGATGAACACCGGGGAGCTGTTTTTT.

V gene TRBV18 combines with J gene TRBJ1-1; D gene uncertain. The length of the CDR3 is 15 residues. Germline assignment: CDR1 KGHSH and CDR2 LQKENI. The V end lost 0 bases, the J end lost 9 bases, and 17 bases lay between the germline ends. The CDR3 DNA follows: TGTGCCAGCTCACCACCCAACCGGGTCAGACGAAAAGCTTTCTTT. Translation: CASSPPNRVRRKAFF.

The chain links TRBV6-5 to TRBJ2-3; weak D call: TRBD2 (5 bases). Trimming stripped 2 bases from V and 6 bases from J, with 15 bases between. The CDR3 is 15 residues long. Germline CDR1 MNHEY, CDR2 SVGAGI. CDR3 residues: CASSYLLGGLDTQYF. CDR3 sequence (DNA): TGTGCCAGCAGTTACCTATTAGGAGGCCTCGATACGCAGTATTTT.

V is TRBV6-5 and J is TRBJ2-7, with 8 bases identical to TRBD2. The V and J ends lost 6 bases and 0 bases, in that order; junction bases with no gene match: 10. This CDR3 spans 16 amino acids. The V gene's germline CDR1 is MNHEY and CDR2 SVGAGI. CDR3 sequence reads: CASRYGVGGASYEQYF. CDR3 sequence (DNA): TGTGCCAGCAGATACGGGGTCGGGGGGGCCTCCTACGAGCAGTACTTC.